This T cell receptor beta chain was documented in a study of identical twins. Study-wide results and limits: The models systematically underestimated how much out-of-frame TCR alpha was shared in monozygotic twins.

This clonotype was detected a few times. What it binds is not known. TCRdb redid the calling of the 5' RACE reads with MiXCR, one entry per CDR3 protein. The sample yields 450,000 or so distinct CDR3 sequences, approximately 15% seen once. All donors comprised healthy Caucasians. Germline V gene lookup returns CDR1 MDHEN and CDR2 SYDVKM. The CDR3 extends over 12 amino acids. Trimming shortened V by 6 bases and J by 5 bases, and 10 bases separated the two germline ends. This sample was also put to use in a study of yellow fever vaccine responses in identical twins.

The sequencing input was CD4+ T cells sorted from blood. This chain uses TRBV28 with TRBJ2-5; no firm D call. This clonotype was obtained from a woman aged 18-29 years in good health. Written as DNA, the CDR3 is TGTGCCAGCAGCACCAACTCGGAGACCCAGTACTTC. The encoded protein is CASSTNSETQYF.